What follows describes a single TCR beta chain. Its antigen is not identified. TCRdb redid the calling of the 5' RACE reads with MiXCR, one entry per CDR3 protein. The sample shows approximately 450,000 distinct CDR3 sequences, roughly 18% of them seen only once. This entry comes from a study of T-cell memory formation after mild COVID-19. Points from the study as a whole: Detection of some responders pre-infection suggested pre-existing cross-reactive memory T cells participated.

Per the germline V gene, CDR1 is KGHDR and CDR2 is SFDVKD. Trimming left V 2 bases short and J 4 bases short, with 11 bases between. The CDR3 totals 15 residues. This TCR came from an adult woman who had mild COVID-19 (a few samples of this study predate the infection). Cell type and time point are not known. This rearrangement joins TRBV24-1 to TRBJ1-5; D may be TRBD1 (6 bases). The sequenced sample consisted of PBMCs or a T cell subset sorted from them (not recorded which). The CDR3 loop reads CATSDSGRGNQPQHF. The CDR3 DNA sequence: TGTGCCACCAGTGATTCAGGGAGGGGGAATCAGCCCCAGCATTTT.